This entry lists 30 T cell receptor beta chains sequenced from one sample in a study of monozygotic twins with inflammatory bowel disease. TCRdb reprocessed the 5' RACE reads, with one entry per CDR3 protein and no DNA. The sample's table shows fewer than 550,000 distinct CDR3 sequences. The specimen was blood. These receptors were taken from a human donor with ulcerative colitis or Crohn's disease, or a healthy co-twin of an affected twin (not recorded which).

The CDR3 protein is CASSQAGTSFTDTQYF. This chain joins TRBV4-1 and TRBJ2-3; checking the TCRdb D call of TRBD2 is not possible without DNA. The CDR3 loop spans 16 amino acids. From germline, CDR1 is MGHRA and CDR2 YSYEKL.

The chain's CDR3 is CASSIWDRNSYEQYF. This chain uses TRBV21-1 with TRBJ2-7; TCRdb's D gene call, TRBD1, goes unchecked for lack of DNA. TRBV21-1 is recorded as a pseudogene. The CDR3 covers 15 residues.

V and J are TRBV29-1 and TRBJ2-2; the TCRdb call, TRBD1, lacks DNA for checking. Per the germline V gene, CDR1 is SQVTM and CDR2 is ANQGSEA. The CDR3 contains 12 residues. The CDR3 loop is CSVTRGTGELFF.

The chain's CDR3 is CASSLASGDLNIQYF. V is TRBV5-1 and J is TRBJ2-4; TCRdb reports TRBD2, a call that lacks DNA to check it against. The CDR3 covers 15 residues. CDR1 and CDR2 (germline): SGHRS, YFSETQ.

The V call is TRBV6-5, the J call TRBJ2-7. Germline CDR1 and CDR2: MNHEY and SVGAGI. The CDR3 runs to 15 residues. The CDR3 loop reads CASSYSARPAYEQYF.

The chain's CDR3 is CASSLAGGGPYEQYF. The chain links TRBV7-2 to TRBJ2-7; no DNA is available, so the TRBD1 call from TCRdb remains unchecked. The CDR3 consists of 15 residues. CDR1 SGHTA and CDR2 FQGNSA come from the germline V gene.

This rearrangement joins TRBV7-2 to TRBJ2-1; with no DNA, the TCRdb D assignment of TRBD1 cannot be verified. The CDR3 is made up of 15 amino acids. CDR1 is SGHTA and CDR2 is FQGNSA in the germline V gene. CDR3 loop: CASGLLGQGFNEQFF. Full variable domain (missing parts from reference TRBV7-2 and TRBJ2-1): GAGVSQSPSNKVTEKGKDVELRCDPISGHTALYWYRQSLGQGLEFLIYFQGNSAPDKSGLPSDRFSAERTGGSVSTLTIQRTQQEDSAVYLCASGLLGQGFNEQFFGPGTRLTVL.

The chain links TRBV20-1 to TRBJ2-1. The CDR3 has 14 amino acids. The V gene's germline CDR1 is DFQATT and CDR2 SNEGSKA (reference sequence). CDR3 protein: CSAGPILGNNEQFF.

The J gene is TRBJ2-1, the V gene TRBV4-1; TCRdb's D call of TRBD1 is untestable without DNA. The germline V gene has CDR1 MGHRA and CDR2 YSYEKL. The CDR3 totals 15 residues. CDR3 residues: CASSQVRGGYNEQFF.

The V and J genes are TRBV29-1 and TRBJ2-1; absent DNA, TCRdb's TRBD1 call cannot be checked. The CDR3 is 14 amino acids. Looked up from germline, CDR1 is SQVTM and CDR2 is ANQGSEA. The CDR3 loop reads CSVEGRAGFNEQFF.

This chain connects TRBV5-6 to TRBJ2-1; TCRdb's D call, TRBD1, is unchecked because there is no DNA. In germline, CDR1 is SGHDT, CDR2 YYEEEE. This CDR3 has 13 residues. The CDR3 protein is CASSLDLGPAQFF.

V gene TRBV6-1 combines with J gene TRBJ1-1. The CDR3 totals 14 residues. Germline loops: CDR1 MNHNS, CDR2 SASEGT. Here the CDR3 reads CASSEGMGSTEAFF.

The chain carries TRBV5-4 and TRBJ2-4; no DNA is available, so the TRBD1 call from TCRdb remains unchecked. From germline, CDR1 is SGHNT and CDR2 YYREEE (reference sequence). CDR3 size: 15 residues. The CDR3 here is CASSAAGTDKNIQYF.

The J gene is TRBJ2-6, the V gene TRBV6-1. CDR1 is MNHNS, CDR2 SASEGT, per germline. The CDR3 consists of 16 residues. The CDR3 region is CASSYGASSGANVLTF.

CDR3 residues: CASSQVHSSSGSSYEQYF. The genes are TRBV4-3 and TRBJ2-7. Germline V gene data show CDR1 as LGHNA and CDR2 as YSLEER. The CDR3 consists of 18 residues.

The chain has TRBV5-1 and TRBJ2-1; without DNA, the TCRdb call of TRBD2 cannot be checked. The CDR3 runs to 16 residues. The V gene's germline CDR1 is SGHRS and CDR2 YFSETQ. The CDR3 is CASSLTGLAGLWEQFF. The entire variable domain, with the rest obtained from reference TRBV5-1 and TRBJ2-1, is as follows: KAGVTQTPRYLIKTRGQQVTLSCSPISGHRSVSWYQQTPGQGLQFLFEYFSETQRNKGNFPGRFSGRQFSNSRSEMNVSTLELGDSALYLCASSLTGLAGLWEQFFGPGTRLTVL.

The chain links TRBV5-1 to TRBJ2-3; TCRdb lists TRBD2, though no DNA is available to test this call. In germline, CDR1 is SGHRS, CDR2 YFSETQ. This CDR3 is built from 14 residues. CDR3 loop: CASLLADLIDTQYF.

V usage is TRBV2 and J usage is TRBJ2-6. Germline-derived CDR1 and CDR2 are SNHLY and FYNNEI. This CDR3 contains 15 residues. The CDR3 loop is CASSATRAGANVLTF.

J is TRBJ2-5 and V is TRBV9; the TCRdb D gene call, TRBD1, has no DNA to confirm it. The CDR3 covers 13 residues. Germline CDR1 reads SGDLS; CDR2 reads YYNGEE. CDR3 amino acids: CASSVRGGETQYF.

The rearrangement uses TRBV4-1 and TRBJ1-2; there is no DNA to check the TCRdb D call of TRBD1. The CDR3 runs 16 residues. Germline CDR1 reads MGHRA; CDR2 reads YSYEKL. CDR3 amino acids: CASSLLGTGDHYGYTF.

V gene TRBV20-1 combines with J gene TRBJ1-1. Per germline, CDR1 DFQATT and CDR2 SNEGSKA (reference sequence). CDR3 length equals 13 residues. CDR3 region: CSARDSLGSTAFF.

The genes are TRBV6-2 or TRBV6-3 and TRBJ1-5; there is no DNA to check the TCRdb D call of TRBD1. This CDR3 has 14 residues. CDR1 MNHEY and CDR2 SVGEGT come from the germline V gene. The CDR3 loop is CASSYTGGSQPQHF.

This CDR3 reads CASSLSGQSVLGNQPQHF. The chain joins TRBV7-2 to TRBJ1-5; TCRdb names TRBD1, which stays unverified in the absence of DNA. CDR1 SGHTA and CDR2 FQGNSA come from the germline V gene. The CDR3 has 18 amino acids.

This chain uses TRBV7-9 with TRBJ2-7. CDR3 length equals 13 residues. Germline values: CDR1 SEHNR, CDR2 FQNEAQ (reference sequence). The CDR3 spells CASSLGKIPEQYF.

The V call is TRBV5-6, the J call TRBJ2-5; the TCRdb D gene call, TRBD1, has no DNA to confirm it. There are 14 residues in the CDR3. The germline V gene encodes CDR1 SGHDT and CDR2 YYEEEE. CDR3 sequence reads: CASSPRDREVTQYF.

The gene calls are TRBV15 and TRBJ1-4; the TCRdb D gene call, TRBD1, has no DNA to confirm it. Per germline, CDR1 LNHNV and CDR2 YYDKDF (reference sequence). The CDR3 spans 14 residues. CDR3 amino acids: CATSKGQGTEKLFF.

The chain recombines TRBV29-1 with TRBJ2-1; TCRdb calls TRBD2, which cannot be checked without DNA. This CDR3 has 16 residues. Germline assignment: CDR1 SQVTM and CDR2 ANQGSEA. The CDR3 sequence: CSVPKTERDSYNEQFF.

The CDR3: CSVDEEGLDTEAFF. The rearrangement links TRBV29-1 to TRBJ1-1. CDR3 size: 14 residues. Germline loops: CDR1 SQVTM, CDR2 ANQGSEA.

The CDR3 protein is CASSLVGSQETQYF. This chain uses TRBV7-8 with TRBJ2-5. The germline CDR1 and CDR2 sequences are SGHVS and FQNEAQ. The CDR3 covers 14 residues.

This CDR3 reads CATLRGSSYEQYF. The chain joins TRBV6-2 or TRBV6-3 to TRBJ2-7; TCRdb's D gene call, TRBD2, goes unchecked for lack of DNA. Looked up from germline, CDR1 is MNHEY and CDR2 is SVGEGT. CDR3 size: 13 residues.